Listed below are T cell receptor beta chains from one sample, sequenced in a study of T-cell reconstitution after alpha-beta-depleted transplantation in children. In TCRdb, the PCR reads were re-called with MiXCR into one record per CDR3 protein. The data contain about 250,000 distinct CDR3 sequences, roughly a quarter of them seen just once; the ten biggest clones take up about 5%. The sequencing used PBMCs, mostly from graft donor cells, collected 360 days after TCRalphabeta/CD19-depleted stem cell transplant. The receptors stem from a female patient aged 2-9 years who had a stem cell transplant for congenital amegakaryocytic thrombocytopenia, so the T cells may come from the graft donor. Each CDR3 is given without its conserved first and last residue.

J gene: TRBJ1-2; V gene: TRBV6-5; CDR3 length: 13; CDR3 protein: ASSYSRGLNYGYT
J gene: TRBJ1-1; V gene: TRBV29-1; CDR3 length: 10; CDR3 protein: SVYRGQTEAF
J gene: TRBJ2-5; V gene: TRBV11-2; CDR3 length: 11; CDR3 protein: ASSFGYQETQY
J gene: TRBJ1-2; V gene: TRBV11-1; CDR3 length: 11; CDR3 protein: ASSFGTLYGYT
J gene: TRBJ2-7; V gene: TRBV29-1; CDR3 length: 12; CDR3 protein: SVEWPGGPYEQY
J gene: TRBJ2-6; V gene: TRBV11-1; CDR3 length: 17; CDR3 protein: ASSVNDRRISSGANVLT
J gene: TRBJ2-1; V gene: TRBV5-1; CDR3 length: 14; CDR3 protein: ASSLGLAGSNNEQF
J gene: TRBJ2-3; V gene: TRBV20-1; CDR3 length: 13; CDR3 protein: SAPAAGLAIDTQY
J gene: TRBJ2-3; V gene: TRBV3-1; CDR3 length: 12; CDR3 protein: ASSPLAATDTQY
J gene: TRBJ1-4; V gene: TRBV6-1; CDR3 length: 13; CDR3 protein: ASSVRPTFAEKLF
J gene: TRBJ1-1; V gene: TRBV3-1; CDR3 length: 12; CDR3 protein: ASSRGLPSTEAF
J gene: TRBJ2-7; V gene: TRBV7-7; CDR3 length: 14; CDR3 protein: ASSSPPGTPNYEQY
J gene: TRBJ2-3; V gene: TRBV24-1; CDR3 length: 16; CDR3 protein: ATSDPSFRGGGADTQY
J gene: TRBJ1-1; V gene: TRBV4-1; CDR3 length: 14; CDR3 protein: ASSQVLGQGFTEAF
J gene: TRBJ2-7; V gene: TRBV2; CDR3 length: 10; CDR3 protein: ASSAWTYEQY
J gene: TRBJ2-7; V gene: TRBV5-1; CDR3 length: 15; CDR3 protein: ASSSRLTSGRSYEQY
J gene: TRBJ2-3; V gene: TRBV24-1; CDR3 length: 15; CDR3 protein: ATSDPGGLGGTDTQY
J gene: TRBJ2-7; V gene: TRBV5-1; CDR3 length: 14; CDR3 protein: ASSLAAASPSYEQY
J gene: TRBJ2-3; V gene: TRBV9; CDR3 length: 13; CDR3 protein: ASSATGRVGDTQY
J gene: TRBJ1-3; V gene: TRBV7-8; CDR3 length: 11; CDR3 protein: ASSNLVGNTIY
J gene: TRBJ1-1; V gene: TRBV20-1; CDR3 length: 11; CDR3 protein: SGPGQVGLEAF
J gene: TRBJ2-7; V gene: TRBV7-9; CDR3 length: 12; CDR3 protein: ASSFIGDRSEQY
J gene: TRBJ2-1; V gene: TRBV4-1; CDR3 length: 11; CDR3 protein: ASSQVRLNEQF
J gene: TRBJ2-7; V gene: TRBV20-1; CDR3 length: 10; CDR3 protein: SYVRESYEQY
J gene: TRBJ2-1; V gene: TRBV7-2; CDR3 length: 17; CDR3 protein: ASSPSGLAPFSSYNEQF
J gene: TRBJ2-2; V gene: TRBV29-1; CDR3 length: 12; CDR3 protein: SVWLAENTGELF
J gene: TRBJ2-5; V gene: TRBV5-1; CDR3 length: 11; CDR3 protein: ASRVGGRETQY
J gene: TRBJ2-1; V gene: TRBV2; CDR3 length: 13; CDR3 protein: ASKPSSGRANEQF
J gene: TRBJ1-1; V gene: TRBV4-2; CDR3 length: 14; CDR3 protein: ASRPTGGPLNTEAF
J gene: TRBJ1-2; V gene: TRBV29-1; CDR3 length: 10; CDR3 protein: SVVSGLYGYT
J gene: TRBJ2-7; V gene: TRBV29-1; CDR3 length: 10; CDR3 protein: SVENQAYEQY
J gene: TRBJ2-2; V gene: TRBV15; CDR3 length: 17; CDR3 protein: ATSRDRGGGRKNTGELF
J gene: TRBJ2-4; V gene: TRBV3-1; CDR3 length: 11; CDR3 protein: ASSPVAKNIQY
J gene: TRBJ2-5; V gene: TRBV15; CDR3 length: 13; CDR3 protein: ATSRGTIDQETQY
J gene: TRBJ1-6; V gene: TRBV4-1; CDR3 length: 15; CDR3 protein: ASSQEKGGTGDSPLH
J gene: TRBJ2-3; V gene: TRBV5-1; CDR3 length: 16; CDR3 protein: ASSLVRDSASSTDTQY
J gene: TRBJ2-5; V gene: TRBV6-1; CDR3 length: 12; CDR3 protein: ASSRDSTEETQY
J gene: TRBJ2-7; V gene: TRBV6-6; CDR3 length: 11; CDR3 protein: ASSRSALGEQY
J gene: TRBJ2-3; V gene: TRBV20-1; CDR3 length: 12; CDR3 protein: SAGTPIDTDTQN
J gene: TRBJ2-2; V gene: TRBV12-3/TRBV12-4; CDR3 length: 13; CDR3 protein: ASSFRAVRSGELF
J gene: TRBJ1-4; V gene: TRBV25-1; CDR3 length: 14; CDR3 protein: ASSESGTGLGEKLF
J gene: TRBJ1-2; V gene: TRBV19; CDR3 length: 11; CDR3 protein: ASSQGDADGYT
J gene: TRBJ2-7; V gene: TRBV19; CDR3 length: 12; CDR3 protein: ASSRADASYEQY
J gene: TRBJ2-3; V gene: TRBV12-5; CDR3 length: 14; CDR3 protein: ASGFEVAGYTDTQY
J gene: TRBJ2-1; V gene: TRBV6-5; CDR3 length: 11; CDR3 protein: ASSSVRSHEQF
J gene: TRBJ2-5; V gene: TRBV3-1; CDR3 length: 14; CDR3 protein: ASSQDLGGGQETQY
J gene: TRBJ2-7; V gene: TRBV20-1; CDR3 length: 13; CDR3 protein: SARAPKQGSYEQY
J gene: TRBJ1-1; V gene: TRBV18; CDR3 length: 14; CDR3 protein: ASSPTGVAVNTEAF
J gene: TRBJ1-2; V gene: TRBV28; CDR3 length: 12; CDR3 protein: ASSLPGGYYGYT
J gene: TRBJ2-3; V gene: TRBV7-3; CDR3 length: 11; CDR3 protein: ASSLERADTQY
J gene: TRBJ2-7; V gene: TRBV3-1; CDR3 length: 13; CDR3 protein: ASSQSGGASYEQY
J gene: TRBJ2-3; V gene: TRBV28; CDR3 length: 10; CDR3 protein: ASSPEWDTQY
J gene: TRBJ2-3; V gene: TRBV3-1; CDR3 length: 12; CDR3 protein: ASSRTSVTDTQY